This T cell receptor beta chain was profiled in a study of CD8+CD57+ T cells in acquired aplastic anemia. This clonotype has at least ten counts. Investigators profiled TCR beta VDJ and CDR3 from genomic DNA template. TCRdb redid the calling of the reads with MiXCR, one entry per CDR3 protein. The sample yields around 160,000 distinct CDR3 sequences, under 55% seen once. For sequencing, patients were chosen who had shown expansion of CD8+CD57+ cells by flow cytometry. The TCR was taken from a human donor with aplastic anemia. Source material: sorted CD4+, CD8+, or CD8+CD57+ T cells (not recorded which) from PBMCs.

This chain's CDR3 is CASTDASSTDTQYF. In DNA, the CDR3 is TGCGCCAGCACTGACGCCTCTAGCACAGATACGCAGTATTTT. The chain links TRBV5-1 to TRBJ2-3; D gene ambiguous. Germline V gene data show CDR1 as SGHRS and CDR2 as YFSETQ. The CDR3 is made up of 14 amino acids. Deletions cut 6 bases from V and 0 bases from J, with 11 bases between.